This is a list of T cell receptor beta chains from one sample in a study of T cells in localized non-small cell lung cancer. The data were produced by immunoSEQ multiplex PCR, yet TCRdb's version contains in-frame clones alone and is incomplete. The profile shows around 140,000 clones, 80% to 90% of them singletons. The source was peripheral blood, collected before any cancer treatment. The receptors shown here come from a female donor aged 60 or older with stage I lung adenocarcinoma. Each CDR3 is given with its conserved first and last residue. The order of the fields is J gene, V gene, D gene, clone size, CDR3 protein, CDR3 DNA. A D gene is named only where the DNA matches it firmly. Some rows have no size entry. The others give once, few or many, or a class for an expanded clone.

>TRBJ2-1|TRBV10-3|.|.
CAISELTSLGNEQFF
TGTGCCATCAGTGAGCTCACTAGCCTAGGCAATGAGCAGTTCTTC
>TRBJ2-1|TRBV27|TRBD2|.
CASRGTRKVEQFF
TGTGCCAGCAGGGGGACTAGGAAGGTTGAGCAGTTCTTC
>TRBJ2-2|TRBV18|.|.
CASSPLLASTGELFF
TGTGCCAGCTCACCACTCCTCGCATCCACCGGGGAGCTGTTTTTT
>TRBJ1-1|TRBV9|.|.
CASSPRGGHTEAFF
TGTGCCAGCAGCCCCAGGGGAGGTCACACTGAAGCTTTCTTT
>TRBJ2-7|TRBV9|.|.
CASSVGAASNEQYF
TGTGCCAGCAGCGTAGGAGCAGCGTCCAACGAGCAGTACTTC
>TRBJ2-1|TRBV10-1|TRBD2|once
CASARTRTADEQFF
TGCGCCAGCGCGAGGACTAGGACCGCCGATGAGCAGTTCTTC
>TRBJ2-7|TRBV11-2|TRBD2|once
CASSWGTSGYEQYF
TGTGCCAGCAGCTGGGGGACTAGCGGTTACGAGCAGTACTTC
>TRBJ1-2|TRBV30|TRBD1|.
CASGPGQESYGYTF
TGTGCCTCCGGACCAGGACAGGAAAGCTATGGCTACACCTTC
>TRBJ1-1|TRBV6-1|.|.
CASSASGRTEAFF
TGTGCCAGCAGCGCGTCAGGGAGGACTGAAGCTTTCTTT
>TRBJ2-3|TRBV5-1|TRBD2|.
CASTSGQPGDTQYF
TGCGCCAGTACTAGCGGCCAACCGGGAGATACGCAGTATTTT
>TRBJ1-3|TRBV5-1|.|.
CASSLDRVGNTIYF
TGCGCCAGCAGCTTGGACAGGGTTGGAAACACCATATATTTT
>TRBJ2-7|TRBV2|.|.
CASGADYEQYF
TGTGCCTCGGGGGCGGACTACGAGCAGTACTTC
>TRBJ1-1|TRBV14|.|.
CASSQDLGRYTEAFF
TGTGCCAGCAGCCAAGATTTAGGACGGTACACTGAAGCTTTCTTT
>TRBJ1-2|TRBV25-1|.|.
CASSDSNYGYTF
TGTGCCAGCAGTGACAGCAACTATGGCTACACCTTC
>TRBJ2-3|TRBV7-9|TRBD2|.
CASSLTSGADTQYF
TGTGCCAGCAGCTTGACTAGCGGGGCAGATACGCAGTATTTT
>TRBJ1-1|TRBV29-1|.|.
CSVGGRMNTEAFF
TGCAGCGTTGGAGGAAGAATGAACACTGAAGCTTTCTTT
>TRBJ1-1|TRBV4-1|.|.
CASSQEGPSQIPPEAFF
TGCGCCAGCAGCCAAGAGGGCCCGAGCCAAATACCTCCGGAAGCTTTCTTT
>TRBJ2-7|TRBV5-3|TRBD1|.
CARSAGQGNSVFSYEQYF
TGTGCCAGAAGCGCGGGACAGGGAAATTCAGTATTCTCCTACGAGCAGTACTTC
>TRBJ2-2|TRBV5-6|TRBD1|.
CASTSPSRTGGTGELFF
TGTGCCAGCACCTCCCCCTCGAGGACAGGGGGGACCGGGGAGCTGTTTTTT
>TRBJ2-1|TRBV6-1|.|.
CASGLKSSYNEQFF
TGTGCCAGCGGACTAAAGAGCTCCTACAATGAGCAGTTCTTC
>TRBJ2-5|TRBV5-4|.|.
CASSRGLETQYF
TGTGCCAGTTCAAGGGGTCTGGAGACCCAGTACTTC
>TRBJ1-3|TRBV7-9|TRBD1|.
CASSTNGQANIIYF
TGTGCCAGCAGCACCAATGGACAGGCCAACATAATATATTTT
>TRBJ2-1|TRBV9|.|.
CASSVVVNEQFF
TGTGCCAGCAGCGTAGTAGTGAATGAGCAGTTCTTC
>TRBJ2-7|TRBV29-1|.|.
CSAIRGDSGGKQYF
TGCAGTGCCATCCGGGGAGACAGCGGTGGAAAGCAGTACTTC
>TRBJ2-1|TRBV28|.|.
CASFGNYNEQFF
TGTGCCAGCTTTGGGAACTACAATGAGCAGTTCTTC
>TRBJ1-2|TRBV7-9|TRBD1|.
CASSSAGQGAPGYTF
TGTGCCAGCAGCTCCGCGGGACAGGGGGCGCCCGGCTACACCTTC
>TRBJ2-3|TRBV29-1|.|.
CSSRGTPTDTQYF
TGCAGCTCCAGGGGAACTCCCACAGATACGCAGTATTTT
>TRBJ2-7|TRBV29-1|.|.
CSVGSNYEQYF
TGCAGCGTTGGTTCCAACTACGAGCAGTACTTC
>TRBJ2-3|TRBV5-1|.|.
CASSLGGTDTQYF
TGCGCCAGCAGCTTGGGGGGCACAGATACGCAGTATTTT
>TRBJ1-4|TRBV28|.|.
CASRDSLNEKLFF
TGTGCCAGCAGGGACAGTTTAAATGAAAAACTGTTTTTT
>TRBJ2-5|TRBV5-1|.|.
CASSLGGSGRQETQYF
TGCGCCAGCAGCTTAGGCGGTTCTGGGCGGCAAGAGACCCAGTACTTC
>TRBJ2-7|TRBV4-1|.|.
CASSHGRNSYEQYF
TGCGCCAGCAGCCATGGGCGGAATTCCTACGAGCAGTACTTC
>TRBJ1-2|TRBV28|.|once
CASSPTFLGQSDYGYTF
TGTGCCAGCAGTCCGACATTTCTAGGACAGTCCGACTATGGCTACACCTTC